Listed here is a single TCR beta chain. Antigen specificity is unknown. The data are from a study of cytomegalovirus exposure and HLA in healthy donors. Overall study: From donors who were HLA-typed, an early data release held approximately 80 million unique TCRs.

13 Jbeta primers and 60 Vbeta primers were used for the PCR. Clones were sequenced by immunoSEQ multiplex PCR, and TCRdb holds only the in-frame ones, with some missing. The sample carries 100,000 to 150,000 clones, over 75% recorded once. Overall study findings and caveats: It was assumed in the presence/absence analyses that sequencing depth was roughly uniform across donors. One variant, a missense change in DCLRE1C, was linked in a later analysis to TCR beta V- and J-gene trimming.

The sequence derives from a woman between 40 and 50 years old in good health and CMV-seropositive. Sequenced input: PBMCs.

In DNA form, the CDR3 reads TGTGCCAGCAGCGTAGGGGGAGGGTCCGAGCAGTACTTC. It specifies CASSVGGGSEQYF. This chain joins TRBV9 and TRBJ2-7; 7 positions match TRBD2. From germline, CDR1 is SGDLS and CDR2 YYNGEE. The V gene end was trimmed by 0 bases and the J gene end by 6 bases; junction bases not matched to a gene: 3. The CDR3 runs to 13 residues.